This T cell receptor beta chain was captured by sequencing in a study of T cells in Graves' hyperthyroidism and ophthalmopathy. This clonotype was recorded many times. Authors of the study amplified TCR beta CDR3 regions from RNA transcripts. Initially, a first-round RT-PCR of the TCR CDR3 employed the HTBI primer set. TCRdb re-derived calls from the multiplex PCR reads in MiXCR, one entry per CDR3 protein. The data contain 350,000 to 500,000 distinct CDR3 sequences, roughly 15% of them singletons. Germline V gene lookup returns CDR1 DFQATT and CDR2 SNEGSKA (reference sequence). After removal of 6 bases from V and 0 bases from J, the junction contained 7 bases not matched to a gene. The CDR3 consists of 15 residues.

V is TRBV20-1 and J is TRBJ2-1; 8 nucleotides agree with TRBD2. The source of this sequence is a woman between 18 and 29 years old with Graves' hyperthyroidism. Sequencing input: blood. The CDR3 here is CSAKVAGSSYNEQFF. CDR3 DNA sequence: TGCAGTGCCAAGGTAGCGGGGAGCTCCTACAATGAGCAGTTCTTC.